A selection of T cell receptor beta chains follows, all from one sample in a study of blood T cells in healthy people across ages. TCRdb fed the 5' RACE reads into MiXCR, producing one record per CDR3 protein. Among 600,000 to 850,000 distinct CDR3 sequences listed, roughly 47% were seen once. Input material: blood. Receptors originate from a woman aged 55-70 years in good health. CDR3s include the opening cysteine and the closing phenylalanine or tryptophan. D genes are given only for firm matches. Rows may omit the clone size; those that give it use once, few, many or a size class.

v_call	clone_size	d_call	j_call	cdr3_aa	cdr3_nt
TRBV2	-	TRBD1	TRBJ2-7	CASSVGQGVHEQYF	TGTGCCAGCAGCGTGGGACAGGGCGTCCACGAGCAGTACTTC
TRBV7-9	-	TRBD1	TRBJ1-6	CASSDRDRDNSPLHF	TGTGCCAGCAGCGACCGGGACAGGGATAATTCACCCCTCCACTTT
TRBV20-1	-	-	TRBJ1-2	CSATDKHYGYTF	TGCAGTGCTACCGACAAACACTATGGCTACACCTTC
TRBV5-1	few	TRBD2	TRBJ2-1	CASSDGTSVDNEQFF	TGCGCCAGCAGCGACGGGACTAGCGTGGACAATGAGCAGTTCTTC
TRBV12-3/TRBV12-4	-	-	TRBJ1-4	CASSPQTVTNEKLFF	TGTGCCAGCAGTCCCCAGACGGTAACTAATGAAAAACTGTTTTTT
TRBV2	-	-	TRBJ2-1	CASSETRKQFF	TGTGCCAGCAGTGAAACCCGGAAGCAGTTCTTC
TRBV6-6	few	-	TRBJ1-2	CASSYSKESPNYGYTF	TGTGCCAGCAGTTACTCGAAGGAGTCGCCTAACTATGGCTACACCTTC
TRBV9	-	-	TRBJ2-7	CASSVEVSSYEQYF	TGTGCCAGCAGCGTAGAGGTGAGCTCCTACGAGCAGTACTTC
TRBV15	many	-	TRBJ2-7	CATSRDVGEQYF	TGTGCCACCAGCAGAGATGTGGGCGAGCAGTACTTC
TRBV10-1	few	-	TRBJ2-4	CASSESLAKNIQYF	TGCGCCAGCAGTGAGAGTCTAGCCAAAAACATTCAGTACTTC
TRBV12-3/TRBV12-4	few	-	TRBJ1-1	CASSTQTVNTEAFF	TGTGCCAGCAGTACCCAGACGGTGAACACTGAAGCTTTCTTT
TRBV20-1	-	-	TRBJ2-7	CSARTLGRGFYEQYF	TGCAGTGCTAGAACGTTGGGACGGGGCTTTTACGAGCAGTACTTC
TRBV20-1	few	TRBD2	TRBJ2-1	CSARKAGGIGNEQFF	TGCAGTGCTAGAAAGGCGGGGGGTATCGGCAATGAGCAGTTCTTC
TRBV10-3	-	-	TRBJ2-2	CAISESPGVDTGELFF	TGTGCCATCAGTGAGTCGCCGGGAGTCGACACCGGGGAGCTGTTTTTT
TRBV6-5	few	TRBD1	TRBJ2-1	CASSYRRQGNNEQFF	TGTGCCAGCAGTTACCGACGACAGGGGAACAATGAGCAGTTCTTC
TRBV29-1	-	TRBD2	TRBJ2-1	CSVRGGSFYNEQFF	TGCAGCGTGCGGGGGGGCAGCTTCTACAATGAGCAGTTCTTC
TRBV20-1	-	-	TRBJ2-7	CSAGGAYEQYF	TGCAGTGCTGGGGGGGCTTACGAGCAGTACTTC
TRBV6-5	once	TRBD1	TRBJ2-7	CASSYGGQYEQYF	TGTGCCAGCAGTTACGGGGGACAGTACGAGCAGTACTTC
TRBV25-1	few	-	TRBJ2-3	CTSSIRGGGDTQYF	TGTACCAGCAGTATTCGCGGTGGGGGAGATACGCAGTATTTT
TRBV3-1	-	-	TRBJ2-1	CASSLLQGGSGEQFF	TGTGCCAGCAGCCTTCTTCAGGGGGGCTCGGGGGAGCAGTTCTTC
TRBV27	-	-	TRBJ2-7	CASSLQERVPYNEQYF	TGTGCCAGCAGTTTGCAGGAGCGGGTGCCCTACAATGAGCAGTACTTC
TRBV20-1	-	-	TRBJ2-1	CSAMTGSSYNEQFF	TGCAGTGCTATGACTGGGAGCTCCTACAATGAGCAGTTCTTC
TRBV10-3	few	-	TRBJ2-3	CAGGANTDTQYF	TGTGCCGGGGGGGCGAACACAGATACGCAGTATTTT
TRBV7-2	few	TRBD2	TRBJ2-5	CASSRGDWLETQYF	TGTGCCAGCTCGCGGGGGGACTGGTTAGAGACCCAGTACTTC